This T cell receptor (beta chain) was profiled in a study of shared clonotypes between healthy human individuals. Trimming pared 1 base from V and 0 bases from J, leaving 3 bases between. Germline loops: CDR1 LNHDA, CDR2 SQIVND (reference sequence). The CDR3 spans 13 residues. Measured with immunoSEQ multiplex PCR; TCRdb has only the in-frame clones, and not every one. The sample records hundreds of thousands of clones, around 73% being singletons. The sample holds many counts of this clone. The clonotype originates from a woman aged 25 to 39 in good health. The material sequenced was memory CD4+ T cells sorted from blood. Subset meaning: CD45RA-negative fraction. This rearrangement joins TRBV19 to TRBJ1-1; D is undetermined. CDR3 sequence (DNA): TGTGCCAGTAGTATAGGGGTGAACACTGAAGCTTTCTTT. It translates to CASSIGVNTEAFF.